The 30 T cell receptor beta chains below all came from one sample that was sequenced in a study of blood T cell repertoires in COVID-19. The table came from immunoSEQ multiplex PCR; TCRdb's copy has only in-frame clones and leaves some out. Of roughly 250,000 clones in the sample, roughly 87% were seen once. Sequences were obtained from PBMCs or T cells enriched from blood (not recorded which). These receptors originate from a woman aged 30 to 39 with acute COVID-19.

The J gene is TRBJ2-7, the V gene TRBV5-1; D may be TRBD2 (5 bases). With 4 bases removed from V and 2 bases from J, the gap between germline ends came to 16 bases. CDR1 is SGHRS, CDR2 YFSETQ, per germline. This CDR3 has 15 residues. The CDR3 DNA follows: TGCGCCAGCAGCCACCCTCTAAGCGGCGCCTACGAGCAGTACTTC. It codes for CASSHPLSGAYEQYF.

This clone was seen just once. V is TRBV19 and J is TRBJ2-1; D is undetermined. The CDR3 extends over 13 amino acids. The V gene lost 5 bases and the J gene lost 6 bases, with 11 bases spanning the gap. CDR1 and CDR2 (germline): LNHDA, SQIVND (reference sequence). The CDR3 DNA follows: TGTGCCAGTAGTTTGGCGGCCCCCAATGAGCAGTTCTTC. It encodes CASSLAAPNEQFF.

The V and J genes are TRBV5-1 and TRBJ1-6, with D possibly being TRBD1 (6 bases). This CDR3 contains 13 residues. V was pared by 4 bases and J by 13 bases, with 15 bases between. CDR1 is SGHRS and CDR2 is YFSETQ in the germline V gene. This chain's CDR3 is CASSTGQSSPLHF. The CDR3 nucleotides are TGCGCCAGCAGCACAGGACAGTCATCTCCCCTCCACTTT.

The rearrangement links TRBV6-5 to TRBJ2-1; 8 nucleotides line up with TRBD1. CDR1 and CDR2 from the germline V gene are MNHEY and SVGAGI. The CDR3 consists of 14 residues. V lost 6 bases and J lost 8; bases outside the gene matches: 9. This CDR3 is CASRQAGTGDEQFF. The DNA for the CDR3 is TGTGCCAGCAGGCAAGCCGGGACAGGCGATGAGCAGTTCTTC.

Worth noting for this clone: At one of its ends the junction is not consistent with the germline gene, which may arise from a read error. CDR3 residues: CASSLGLAGATDTQYF. CDR3 sequence (DNA): TGTGCTAGCAGCTTAGGGCTAGCGGGGGCCACAGATACGCAGTATTTT. The J gene is TRBJ2-3, the V gene TRBV7-7; 10 nucleotides line up with TRBD2. CDR3 length: 16 amino acids. The germline gives CDR1 SSHAT, CDR2 FNYEAQ (reference sequence).

J is TRBJ2-2 and V is TRBV11-2; no reliable D call. Germline V gene data show CDR1 as SGHAT and CDR2 as FQNNGV. The CDR3 spans 17 residues. Trimming shortened V by 5 bases and J by 0 bases, and 16 bases separated the two germline ends. CDR3 in amino acids: CASSPDMSYANTGELFF. The CDR3 DNA is TGTGCCAGCAGCCCAGACATGAGCTACGCGAACACCGGGGAGCTGTTTTTT.

The rearrangement joins TRBV27 to TRBJ2-7; D perhaps matches TRBD1 (7 bases). V lost 2 bases and J lost 7, with 12 bases in between. The germline V gene encodes CDR1 MNHEY and CDR2 SMNVEV (reference sequence). The CDR3 length is 13 residues. CDR3 coding DNA: TGTGCCAGCAGTTTAGGACAGGAGGGAGAGCAGTACTTC. Its translation is CASSLGQEGEQYF.

The table lists this clone with a count of one. CDR3 protein: CASSMTSGGSETQYF. For the CDR3, the DNA is TGTGCCAGCAGCATGACTAGCGGGGGGTCGGAGACCCAGTACTTC. This chain uses TRBV4-2 with TRBJ2-5; 13 bases fit TRBD2. This CDR3 has 15 amino acids. V trimming: 5 bases; J trimming: 5 bases; junction bases outside the gene matches: 5. Per germline, CDR1 LGHNA and CDR2 YNFKEQ.

The chain employs TRBV7-2 and TRBJ2-1; D is undetermined. Germline V gene sequence: CDR1 SGHTA, CDR2 FQGNSA. This CDR3 has 13 amino acids. V was clipped by 1 base and J by 9 bases, with 10 bases between them. CDR3 sequence reads: CASSLGVGGEQFF. Written as DNA, the CDR3 is TGTGCCAGCAGCTTAGGGGTTGGCGGTGAGCAGTTCTTC.

This chain links TRBV6-5 with TRBJ1-4, with a weak D call TRBD1 (5 bases). The V gene lost 5 bases and the J gene lost 9 bases, with 16 bases spanning the gap. From germline, CDR1 is MNHEY and CDR2 SVGAGI. The CDR3 consists of 14 residues. CDR3 DNA: TGTGCCAGCAGTATCCTCGACAGTTCCCAAAAACTGTTTTTT. Amino acid sequence: CASSILDSSQKLFF.

For this clone: Relative to the germline gene, one junction end is altered; a read error may explain this. The chain joins TRBV11-2 to TRBJ1-2; D perhaps matches TRBD1 (5 bases). From germline, CDR1 is SGHAT and CDR2 FQNNGV. The length of the CDR3 is 15 residues. The CDR3 DNA reads TGTACCAGCAGCTCCCTCGGGGGGTTTCGAAAAGGCTACACCTTC. Translation gives CTSSSLGGFRKGYTF.

The chain joins TRBV19 to TRBJ2-4, with D possibly TRBD2 on 6 matching bases. The V end lost 3 bases, the J end lost 0 bases, and 9 bases lay between the germline ends. CDR1 LNHDA and CDR2 SQIVND come from the germline V gene (reference sequence). CDR3 size: 15 residues. The CDR3 sequence is CASSMWEAAKNIQYF. The DNA for the CDR3 is TGTGCCAGTAGTATGTGGGAGGCAGCCAAAAACATTCAGTACTTC.

V is TRBV6-6 and J is TRBJ1-2; D gene ambiguous. V lost 4 bases to trimming and J lost 2 bases, with 17 bases between them. The CDR3 spans 16 residues. Germline CDR1 MNHNY, CDR2 SVGAGI (reference sequence). The CDR3 DNA is TGTGCCAGCAGTTCCTCGGAATGGGAGGGCAACTATGGCTACACCTTC. Translation gives CASSSSEWEGNYGYTF.

The rearrangement links TRBV27 to TRBJ1-1, with D hard to call. V lost 0 bases to trimming and J lost 1 base, with 3 bases between them. There are 13 residues in the CDR3. The germline CDR1 and CDR2 sequences are MNHEY and SMNVEV (reference sequence). CDR3 coding DNA: TGTGCCAGCAGTTTATCGGCGAACACTGAAGCTTTCTTT. This encodes CASSLSANTEAFF.

The chain is built from TRBV5-1 and TRBJ1-4; D possibly corresponds to TRBD1 (6 bases). The CDR3 covers 16 residues. Germline loops: CDR1 SGHRS, CDR2 YFSETQ. Trimming shortened V by 4 bases and J by 3 bases, and 16 bases separated the two germline ends. The CDR3 nucleotides are TGCGCCAGCAGCCCGGTGGCGGACAGATCTAATGAAAAACTGTTTTTT. Protein: CASSPVADRSNEKLFF.

This clone appeared a single time. The chain links TRBV19 to TRBJ1-2; D gene uncertain. With 6 bases removed from V and 1 base from J, the gap between germline ends came to 15 bases. The germline gives CDR1 LNHDA, CDR2 SQIVND (reference sequence). This CDR3 is built from 15 residues. CDR3 sequence reads: CASSTWTGLNYGYTF. The CDR3 nucleotides are TGTGCCAGTAGCACTTGGACCGGACTTAACTATGGCTACACCTTC.

CDR3 residues: CASSPSGNTGELFF. The CDR3 coding sequence is TGTGCCAGCAGCCCTAGCGGGAACACCGGGGAGCTGTTTTTT. V is TRBV3-1 (or the pseudogene TRBV3-2) and J is TRBJ2-2; 7 positions match TRBD2. Germline V lookup: CDR1 LGHDT, CDR2 YNNKEL (reference sequence). The junction had 0 bases not matched to a gene; V was cut back by 4 bases and J by 1 base. The CDR3 extends over 14 amino acids.

This clone was counted once. V is TRBV10-3 and J is TRBJ1-2; 7 bases map to TRBD1. Germline CDR1 ENHRY, CDR2 SYGVKD. Trimming cost V 5 bases and J 10 bases; bases outside gene matches: 10. CDR3 length: 13 residues. DNA for the CDR3: TGTGCCATCAGTACCGAAGAGGGGGCGAACTACACCTTC. Translation gives CAISTEEGANYTF.

This clone is a singleton in its sample. This chain connects TRBV2 to TRBJ1-6; 8 bases are shared with TRBD1. V was pared by 9 bases and J by 11 bases, with 9 bases of the junction left unmatched. The CDR3 spans 13 residues. Per the germline V gene, CDR1 is SNHLY and CDR2 is FYNNEI. The CDR3 protein is CASRTGPRTPLHF. The CDR3 DNA reads as TGTGCCAGTAGGACAGGGCCAAGAACACCCCTCCACTTT.

Written as DNA, the CDR3 is TGTGCCAGCTCATCCACCGTGAGGGGGCCATCCTACGAGCAGTACTTC. As protein: CASSSTVRGPSYEQYF. The chain recombines TRBV18 with TRBJ2-7, with 7 bases lining up with TRBD1. The CDR3 loop spans 16 amino acids. Unmatched junction bases numbered 11, after V lost 5 bases and J lost 1 base. Germline CDR1 is KGHSH and CDR2 is LQKENI.

The chain couples TRBV3-1 (or the pseudogene TRBV3-2) to TRBJ2-7; D is unresolved. CDR1 and CDR2 (germline): LGHDT, YNNKEL (reference sequence). The CDR3 extends over 13 amino acids. The V end was cut by 0 bases, the J end by 4 bases, with 7 bases between. This CDR3 is CASSQDESYEQYF. DNA of the CDR3: TGTGCCAGCAGCCAAGATGAGTCTTACGAGCAGTACTTC.

The chain combines TRBV5-1 with TRBJ2-5; 10 bases match TRBD1. This CDR3 contains 15 residues. V trimming: 3 bases; J trimming: 2 bases; junction bases outside the gene matches: 4. Germline values: CDR1 SGHRS, CDR2 YFSETQ. The CDR3 DNA reads as TGCGCCAGCAGCTGGACAGGGGGAGGACAAGAGACCCAGTACTTC. Translating gives CASSWTGGGQETQYF.

V usage is TRBV4-3 and J usage is TRBJ2-1, with TRBD2 matching over 8 bases. This CDR3 is built from 17 residues. Germline loops: CDR1 LGHNA, CDR2 YSLEER. V lost 3 bases, J lost 5 bases, and 12 bases stayed unmatched. This CDR3 is CASSQWEGGGTNNEQFF. CDR3 nucleotide sequence: TGCGCCAGCAGCCAGTGGGAGGGCGGGGGGACCAACAATGAGCAGTTCTTC.

The chain joins TRBV25-1 to TRBJ1-3, with D uncertain. The CDR3 contains 14 residues. The V gene's germline CDR1 is MGHDK and CDR2 SYGVNS. Trimming cost V 6 bases and J 0 bases, with 9 bases left between them. As DNA, the CDR3 is TGTGCCAGCAGCGGCCGACACTCTGGAAACACCATATATTTT. Protein: CASSGRHSGNTIYF.

The DNA for the CDR3 is TGTGCCAGCATCGCCGTCCCGGGGAGGCCGTGGACTGAAGCTTTCTTT. This translates into CASIAVPGRPWTEAFF. The chain has TRBV27 and TRBJ1-1; D is unclear. V was pared by 7 bases and J by 5 bases, with 23 bases between. The CDR3 spans 16 residues. Germline V CDR1 and CDR2: MNHEY, SMNVEV (reference sequence).

V is TRBV27 and J is TRBJ2-5; 8 positions match TRBD1. Per the germline V gene, CDR1 is MNHEY and CDR2 is SMNVEV (reference sequence). With V trimmed by 3 bases and J by 4 bases, 4 bases remained unmatched. The CDR3 extends over 14 amino acids. This chain's CDR3 is CASSFGQGVETQYF. For the CDR3, the DNA is TGTGCCAGCAGTTTCGGACAGGGTGTAGAGACCCAGTACTTC.

This sequence joins TRBV3-1 (or the pseudogene TRBV3-2) and TRBJ2-5; 8 bases line up with TRBD2. The V gene's germline CDR1 is LGHDT and CDR2 YNNKEL (reference sequence). The CDR3 covers 17 residues. Trimming removed 2 bases from V and 4 bases from J; junction bases left unmatched: 12. CDR3 DNA: TGTGCCAGCAGCCAATTAAGTAGTGCGGGGGGCGGAGAGACCCAGTACTTC. Encoded protein: CASSQLSSAGGGETQYF.

The chain is built from TRBV10-3 and TRBJ2-7, with 12 nucleotides matching TRBD1. V lost 6 bases to trimming and J lost 6 bases; unmatched junction nucleotides: 6. CDR3 length: 14 residues. From germline, CDR1 is ENHRY and CDR2 SYGVKD. CDR3: CAIRGQGAFGEQYF. CDR3 nucleotide sequence: TGTGCCATCAGGGGACAGGGGGCCTTCGGCGAGCAGTACTTC.

This rearrangement joins TRBV7-6 to TRBJ2-3; the D gene is possibly TRBD2 (6 bases). The germline gives CDR1 SGHVS, CDR2 FNYEAQ. This CDR3 comprises 16 residues. V gave up 2 bases and J gave up 2 bases, with 14 bases separating them. DNA of the CDR3: TGTGCCAGCAGCTTAAGAGGAGGCGGGAACACAGATACGCAGTATTTT. The encoded protein is CASSLRGGGNTDTQYF.

The chain joins TRBV6-2 or TRBV6-3 to TRBJ2-7, with D possibly matching TRBD1 (6 bases). The CDR3 loop spans 13 amino acids. Trimming took 2 bases from V and 2 from J, leaving 7 bases between them. Germline V gene sequence: CDR1 MNHEY, CDR2 SVGEGT. The CDR3 loop is CASSYTGPYEQYF. The CDR3 DNA reads as TGTGCCAGCAGTTACACAGGGCCCTACGAGCAGTACTTC.